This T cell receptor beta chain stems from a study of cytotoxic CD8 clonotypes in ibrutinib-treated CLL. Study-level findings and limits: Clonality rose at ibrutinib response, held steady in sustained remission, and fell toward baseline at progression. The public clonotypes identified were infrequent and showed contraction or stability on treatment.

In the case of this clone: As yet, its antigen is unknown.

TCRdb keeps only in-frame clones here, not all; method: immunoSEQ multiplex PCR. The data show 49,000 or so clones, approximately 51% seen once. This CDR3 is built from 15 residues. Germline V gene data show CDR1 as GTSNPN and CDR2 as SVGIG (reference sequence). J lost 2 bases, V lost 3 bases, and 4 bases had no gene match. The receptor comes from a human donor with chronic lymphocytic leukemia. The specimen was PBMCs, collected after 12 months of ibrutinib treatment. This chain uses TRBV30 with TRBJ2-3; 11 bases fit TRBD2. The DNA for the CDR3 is TGTGCCTGGAGCCGACTAGCGGGAATCACAGATACGCAGTATTTT. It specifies CAWSRLAGITDTQYF.